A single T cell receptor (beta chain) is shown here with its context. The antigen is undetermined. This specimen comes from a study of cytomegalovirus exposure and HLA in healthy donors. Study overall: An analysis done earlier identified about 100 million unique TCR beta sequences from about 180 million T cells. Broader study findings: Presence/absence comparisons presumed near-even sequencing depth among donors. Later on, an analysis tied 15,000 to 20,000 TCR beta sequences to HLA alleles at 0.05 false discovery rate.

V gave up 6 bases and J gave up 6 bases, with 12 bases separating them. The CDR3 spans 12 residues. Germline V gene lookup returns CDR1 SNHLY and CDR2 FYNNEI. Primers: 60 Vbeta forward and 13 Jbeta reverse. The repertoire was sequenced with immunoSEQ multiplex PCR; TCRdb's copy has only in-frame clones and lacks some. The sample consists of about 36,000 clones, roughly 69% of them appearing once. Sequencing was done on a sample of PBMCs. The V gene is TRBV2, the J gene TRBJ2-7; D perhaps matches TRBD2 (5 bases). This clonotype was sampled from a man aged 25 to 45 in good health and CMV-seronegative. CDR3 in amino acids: CASRDSRIEQYF. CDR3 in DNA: TGTGCCAGCAGGGACTCACGTATCGAGCAGTACTTC.